This record looks at one T cell receptor beta chain sequence and its context. Its specificity is unknown. Per germline, CDR1 SQVTM and CDR2 ANQGSEA. The CDR3 consists of 13 residues. V lost 5 bases and J 1 base, leaving 8 bases between the germline ends. Following extraction, RNA underwent reverse transcription to cDNA, which served as the sequencing template. This table comes from immunoSEQ multiplex PCR, and its TCRdb copy is limited to in-frame clones, with some not included. The data contain about 250,000 clones, about three fifths of them singletons. This entry comes from a study of CD8+ T cells in alopecia areata. The sample's treatment: oral pan-JAK inhibitor, 5-10 mg twice daily. In alopecia areata patients, both lesional scalp punch biopsies and peripheral blood were collected. Using a FACSAria, the CD4+ and CD8+ T cells were sorted from the PBMCs. Study-level findings and limits: Because one nonresponder was included, the link of baseline CD8+ expansion to response is considered uncertain.

The rearrangement joins TRBV29-1 to TRBJ2-2, with a tentative D call TRBD2 (5 bases). This sample comprised CD4+ T cells sorted from blood, obtained around week 54, from a patient treated with tofacitinib. This TCR was sampled from a human donor with alopecia areata. CDR3 sequence: CSVRAGNTGELFF. CDR3 bases: TGCAGCGTTAGGGCGGGGAACACCGGGGAGCTGTTTTTT.